Shown below are 12 T cell receptor beta chains from a single sample sequenced in a study of circulating CD8 cells and anti-PD-1 response in melanoma. Sorting of live CD3+CD8+TCRalphabeta+ cells by PD-1 and/or TIGIT gave four subsets. The QIAseq Immune Repertoire TCR panel built the libraries from approximately 16 ng of total RNA. One entry per CDR3 protein results from TCRdb running MiXCR on the reads. In the table there are around 1,700 distinct CDR3 sequences, approximately 7% of which are singletons. Sequenced material: CD8+ T cells from PBMCs, taken at baseline or after one month of anti-PD-1 therapy (not recorded which). These receptors came from a human donor with melanoma.

This clonotype is large. The chain uses TRBV5-6 and TRBJ2-5; D tentatively fits TRBD1 or TRBD2 (5 bases each). The V gene lost 0 bases and the J gene lost 5 bases, with 8 bases spanning the gap. CDR3 length: 13 amino acids. The germline gives CDR1 SGHDT, CDR2 YYEEEE. CDR3 sequence: CASSLAGRETQYF. In DNA, the CDR3 is TGTGCCAGCAGCTTGGCGGGGCGGGAGACCCAGTACTTC.

This clonotype is termed medium-sized. The genes are TRBV27 and TRBJ1-5, with 8 bases identical to TRBD1. V shed 6 bases, J shed 2 bases, and the junction held 6 bases outside the gene matches. The CDR3 loop spans 15 amino acids. CDR1 and CDR2 from the germline V gene are MNHEY and SMNVEV (reference sequence). CDR3 DNA sequence: TGTGCCAGCAGCCTTGACAGGGGAGGCAATCAGCCCCAGCATTTT. Protein sequence: CASSLDRGGNQPQHF.

Relative to its sample, this clonotype is large. The rearrangement joins TRBV18 to TRBJ2-1, with 10 bases aligning to TRBD2. Unmatched junction bases numbered 3, after V lost 2 bases and J lost 5 bases. Germline loops: CDR1 KGHSH, CDR2 LQKENI. There are 15 residues in the CDR3. The DNA for the CDR3 is TGTGCCAGCTCACCAAGCGGGGGGGCTGACAATGAGCAGTTCTTC. Translation gives CASSPSGGADNEQFF.

As to this clonotype: The conserved phenylalanine or tryptophan is not found at the CDR3 terminus, so this likely reflects a read error. The chain is built from TRBV28 and TRBJ2-1; 10 bases agree with TRBD2. CDR3 size: 16 residues. Germline-derived CDR1 and CDR2 are MDHEN and SYDVKM. J lost 5 bases, V lost 2 bases, and 6 bases had no gene match. CDR3 region: CASSLLGTSAHNEQFS. The CDR3 DNA reads as TGTGCCAGCAGTTTACTCGGGACTAGCGCGCACAATGAGCAGTTCTCC.

This clonotype is classed as medium-sized. The rearrangement joins TRBV2 to TRBJ2-7, with D possibly being TRBD1 or TRBD2 (6 bases each). The V end was cut by 7 bases, the J end by 1 base, with 17 bases between. Germline CDR1 SNHLY, CDR2 FYNNEI. There are 15 residues in the CDR3. The CDR3: CASTEGGSLSYEQYF. The CDR3 nucleotides read TGTGCCAGCACCGAAGGGGGGTCCCTTTCCTACGAGCAGTACTTC.

This clonotype rates as large. The chain employs TRBV20-1 and TRBJ1-1, with D hard to call. The V and J ends lost 6 bases and 6 bases respectively, with 20 bases between them. CDR1 and CDR2 (germline): DFQATT, SNEGSKA (reference sequence). There are 14 residues in the CDR3. Here the CDR3 DNA reads TGCAGTGCGCCGAATTTGGACGGCCAAGCTGAAGCTTTCTTT. Its protein product is CSAPNLDGQAEAFF.

By frequency in the sample, this clonotype is large. The V call is TRBV9, the J call TRBJ2-1; 10 bases agree with TRBD2. In germline, CDR1 is SGDLS, CDR2 YYNGEE. Trimming removed 3 bases from V and 3 bases from J; junction bases left unmatched: 3. This CDR3 spans 15 amino acids. CDR3 loop: CASSARTSGYNEQFF. Written as DNA, the CDR3 is TGTGCCAGCAGCGCTAGGACTAGCGGCTACAATGAGCAGTTCTTC.

This clonotype was observed a handful of times. A much more abundant neighbour one base away suggests this may be a read error. The V gene is TRBV27, the J gene TRBJ2-5, with unresolved D. The CDR3 is made up of 13 amino acids. V was cut by 3 bases and J by 5 bases, with 10 bases left in between. Looked up from germline, CDR1 is MNHEY and CDR2 is SMNVEV (reference sequence). Here the CDR3 DNA reads TGTGCCAGCAGTTTGGGTAGCAGGGAGACCCAGTACTTC. Translation: CASSLGSRETQYF.

By share, this clonotype ranks as medium-sized. The chain employs TRBV28 and TRBJ2-5; no firm D call. This CDR3 has 13 residues. The V and J ends lost 0 bases and 5 bases respectively, with 7 bases between them. Germline loops: CDR1 MDHEN, CDR2 SYDVKM. The CDR3 coding sequence is TGTGCCAGCAGTTTATGGGGCTGGGAGACCCAGTACTTC. It specifies CASSLWGWETQYF.

This clonotype was observed a few times. A single base separates this from a much larger clone, so it may be a read error. The chain is built from TRBV19 and TRBJ1-1; the D gene is possibly TRBD1 (5 bases). From germline, CDR1 is LNHDA and CDR2 SQIVND (reference sequence). The CDR3 contains 14 residues. This CDR3 reads CASSRGGPNTEASF. Here the CDR3 DNA reads TGTGCCAGTAGTCGGGGGGGACCGAACACTGAAGCTTCCTTT.

This clonotype is large within its sample. The chain combines TRBV25-1 with TRBJ2-1; unclear D gene. Germline CDR1 and CDR2: MGHDK and SYGVNS. This CDR3 spans 10 amino acids. CDR3 protein: CDKEVSEQFF. In nucleotides, the CDR3 is TGTGATAAAGAGGTGTCCGAGCAGTTCTTC.

Sample share makes this clonotype medium-sized. V usage is TRBV28 and J usage is TRBJ2-3; D may correspond to TRBD1 or TRBD2 (5 bases each). Trimming stripped 7 bases from V and 3 bases from J, with 17 bases between. The CDR3 covers 15 residues. From germline, CDR1 is MDHEN and CDR2 SYDVKM. CDR3 residues: CASNMGDLETDTQYF. CDR3 nucleotide sequence: TGTGCCAGCAACATGGGGGACCTTGAAACAGATACGCAGTATTTT.